This section outlines one T cell receptor (delta chain) sequence together with its context. Its antigen is not yet known. Per-nucleotide qualities are absent, and no much larger clonotype sits a single base away. Additional DNA sequences in this sample encode the identical CDR3. The germline V and J ends show losses of 0 bases and 2 bases respectively, and no gene match explains 3 bases of the junction. CDR1 GEAIGNYY and CDR2 EKD were looked up in the germline V gene. The CDR3 holds 15 amino acids from the cysteine to the phenylalanine. Only CDR3 DNA remains: 45 bases, in frame from the first base. Receptor amplification or capture employed PCR. Data came from an Illumina MiSeq. In the original analysis: When TRDV repertoire clonotype frequencies were reported, any clonotype that had only a single read was left out. In TCRdb, clones were called once more from the public reads by CATT, and rows of identical DNA were later combined. In this record, the V and J calls reflect TCRdb's handling and not the investigators' own analysis. The sample includes around 2,000 delta-chain clones, with 63% observed a single time. Approximately 15% of the sample comes from the top ten.

The data belong to a study of TRDV2 sequences in healthy donors (dated by TCRdb to between 2020 and 2021). About the full investigation: Some 19 single-cell-derived gamma9delta2 T cell clones spanning the full range of antitumor activity were TCR-sequenced and traced within the bulk repertoire.

Results and caveats for the whole study, not just this receptor: The observed TCRdelta repertoires were strongly focused, but the frequency of each clonotype showed no correlation with the antitumor functional potential of the corresponding clone. TCRdelta clonotypes of several highly reactive clones appeared rare, being undetectable in the bulk sequencing data of their donors.

Bulk sequencing of complete TCR delta chain (Vdelta2) repertoires was used to follow how often functionally characterized gamma9delta2 T cell clones occurred. The Dutch blood bank supplied purchased peripheral blood from anonymous healthy donors. The gamma9delta2 T cells analyzed in the study were derived from peripheral blood of healthy donors. The chain was built from TRDV2 and TRDJ1; the central 9 bases match TRDD3. This sequence originates from a human donor in good health. Material for sequencing was Vd2+ gamma-delta T cells from blood. Sample cell subset or site, as interpreted from the label and publication: TCR Vdelta2-expressing (gamma9delta2) T cells. The DNA sequence is given as TGTGCCTGTGACACCGTTCTGGGGGATACCGATAAACTCATCTTT. This codes for CACDTVLGDTDKLIF.